These 3 T cell receptor beta chains originate from one sample sequenced in a study of regulatory T cells in long-lasting Graves disease. Time point defined: newly diagnosed GD, antithyroid drugs for less than 3 months. Preparation of the TCR library used RNA extracted from PBMCs. Both iRepertoire HTBI primers and Arm-PCR of CDR3 regions were used to build the TCR beta libraries. TCRdb independently ran MiXCR on the multiplex PCR reads; one entry per CDR3 protein. The data hold 450,000 to 700,000 distinct CDR3 sequences, with around an eighth observed a single time. This sample also belongs to another study, concerning T cells in Graves' hyperthyroidism and ophthalmopathy.

The sequences come from peripheral blood mononuclear cells (PBMCs), collected at new diagnosis, from a patient treated with antithyroid drugs. Receptors originate from a man aged 25 to 40 with Graves disease.

J is TRBJ2-2 and V is TRBV4-2, with D perhaps matching TRBD1 or TRBD2 (6 bases each). Per the germline V gene, CDR1 is LGHNA and CDR2 is YNFKEQ. The germline V and J ends were trimmed by 3 bases and 5 bases, with 19 bases remaining between them. There are 17 residues in the CDR3. The CDR3 is CASSQEWVGGGTGELFF. CDR3 sequence (DNA): TGTGCCAGCAGCCAGGAGTGGGTCGGAGGGGGGACCGGGGAGCTGTTTTTT.

This chain uses TRBV30 with TRBJ1-2; 9 bases map to TRBD1. The CDR3 extends over 15 amino acids. Germline CDR1 reads GTSNPN; CDR2 reads SVGIG (reference sequence). V shed 3 bases and J 8 bases; nucleotides not matched to a gene: 13. The CDR3 loop is CAWSDLGQGLGGYTF. The CDR3 region has the DNA TGTGCCTGGAGCGACCTTGGACAGGGGCTTGGAGGCTACACCTTC.

This clonotype was counted at least ten times. The chain uses TRBV27 and TRBJ1-5, with TRBD1 as a possible D gene (5 bases). Between the trimmed V and J ends, which lost 8 bases and 2 bases, there was a span of 10 bases. The CDR3 extends over 13 amino acids. The germline CDR1 and CDR2 sequences are MNHEY and SMNVEV (reference sequence). The CDR3 region is CASGRGGNQPQHF. The CDR3, as DNA: TGTGCCAGCGGTCGAGGGGGCAATCAGCCCCAGCATTTT.